This T cell receptor (beta chain) was documented in a study of neoadjuvant anti-PD-1 for oral cavity cancer (dated by TCRdb to about 2021). Background on the whole study: Patients mostly received three to four biweekly doses of nivolumab at 3 mg/kg before curative-intent surgical resection. The parent correlative cohort had around 11 patients and a response rate of 33%. A fourth nivolumab dose was given around day 43 to patients without progression, and definitive surgical resection was performed in those patients on days 50-56. Responders were defined as patients with complete response, partial response or stable disease by RECIST 1.1; non-responders were defined as patients with progression. General study outcomes and caveats: After neoadjuvant nivolumab, T cell clonality (Gini index) in PBMCs was significantly higher in non-responders than in responders. Higher pretreatment blood TCRbeta clonality and lower post-treatment tumor TCRbeta clonality were correlated with higher pretreatment blood Treg/Th17 ratios. Only a few patients per response group were included in the TCR analyses, and the authors called for validation in larger cohorts.

The time point tag for this specimen amounts to: before neoadjuvant nivolumab. Patients had been newly diagnosed with stage II-IVA oral cavity squamous cell carcinoma, and no prior systemic or radiation treatment had been given to the patients. Everyone in the cohort had locally advanced, HPV-negative oral cavity squamous cell carcinoma. Peripheral blood mononuclear cells were analyzed directly and were not maintained or expanded in culture. The samples were obtained from a longitudinal correlative study of a single-arm phase II trial testing neoadjuvant nivolumab in oral cavity squamous cell carcinoma. Subject-matched pre- and post-treatment PBMCs and tumors from three responders and three non-responders underwent genomic DNA-based TCRbeta sequencing. Peripheral blood mononuclear cells were collected before nivolumab treatment and were collected again after treatment, at the time of surgery. The Maxwell RSC DNA from Cells kit was used to isolate genomic DNA from PBMCs.

About this clone: The antigen this receptor binds is unknown. Base quality data are lacking; no much larger clone is found one base away.

PBMC libraries used mostly approximately 0.5 ug of input genomic DNA for deep sequencing, with six replicates per sample. TCRbeta libraries were prepared with the immunoSEQ hsTCRbeta kit according to the manufacturer's instructions. An Illumina NovaSeq 6000 S4 flow cell was used to sequence the final libraries, which had first been combined to 3 nM. The study's processing was this. The immunoSEQ Analyzer handled quality control and preprocessing of the raw data. The analysis was restricted to productive rearrangements, with each unique CDR3 amino acid sequence defining a clonotype. Repertoire clonality was estimated as the Gini-Simpson index, which was calculated using the R package tcR. Gini indices were compared with Student's t test, and associations with tumor size change were assessed by Pearson correlation. Not all clones reach the TCRdb copy of this immuneACCESS table, which keeps in-frame sequences only. Checked studies attribute under half of the gap to unresolved V genes and leave the rest unexplained. The DNA was the basis for D and trimming; V, J and clone size are from that table. This sample has more than 15,000 clones in its table, and about three fifths of those were observed once. In total, the top ten clones hold around 2.7% of the sample.

CDR1 is given as MNHNS and CDR2 as SASEGT, both from the germline V gene. Cut back by 1 base and 4 bases, the V and J ends lie 8 bases apart. The CDR3, from cysteine to phenylalanine, totals 14 residues. Solely the CDR3 DNA is kept, with 42 bases framed from the first base. Material: PBMCs, obtained before nivolumab (anti-PD-1) treatment. The V and J segments used are TRBV6-1 and TRBJ1-3, with no D gene named confidently. The receptor comes from a person between 40 and 79 years old with oral cavity squamous cell carcinoma. CDR3 reads: CASSEDLPGNTIYF. The nucleotides read TGTGCCAGCAGTGAAGACCTCCCCGGAAACACCATATATTTT.